This is a list of T cell receptor beta chains from one sample in a study of metastatic and nonmetastatic thyroid tumors. TCRdb re-clonotyped the PCR reads via MiXCR. The table shows some 20,000 clones, with 16% occurring only once. The specimen was blood. These receptors all come from a male donor with papillary thyroid cancer or a benign thyroid nodule (not recorded which). Some clones in this sample may be carry-over from other donors' samples. Both conserved end residues are part of each CDR3. D genes are given only for firm matches. Not every row has a clone size; where given, it reads once, few, many or a size class.

J,size,length,V,D,CDR3,DNA
TRBJ2-7,.,13,TRBV19,.,CASSITVYYEQYF,TGTGCCAGTAGTATTACAGTTTACTACGAGCAGTACTTC
TRBJ2-5,few,18,TRBV6-5,TRBD1,CASSYNPRDRGRGETQYF,TGTGCCAGCAGTTACAACCCCCGGGACAGGGGGCGAGGGGAGACCCAGTACTTC
TRBJ1-2,many,12,TRBV6-2/TRBV6-3,.,CASSYFMEGYTF,TGTGCCAGCAGTTACTTTATGGAGGGCTACACCTTC
TRBJ2-3,many,14,TRBV2,TRBD1,CASRIQGGTDTQYF,TGTGCCAGCAGAATTCAGGGGGGCACAGATACGCAGTATTTT
TRBJ1-1,many,11,TRBV3-1,.,CASSHNTEAFF,TGTGCCAGCAGCCACAACACTGAAGCTTTCTTT
TRBJ2-2,many,13,TRBV20-1,.,CSARQLWDGELFF,TGCAGTGCTAGACAACTGTGGGACGGGGAGCTGTTTTTT
TRBJ2-1,many,13,TRBV2,TRBD1,CASSRQGYNEQFF,TGTGCCAGCAGTAGACAGGGGTACAATGAGCAGTTCTTC
TRBJ2-1,.,12,TRBV27,.,CASSLDGNEQFF,TGTGCCAGCAGTTTAGACGGGAATGAGCAGTTCTTC
TRBJ2-7,.,15,TRBV18,.,CASSPDTGSSYEQYF,TGTGCCAGCTCACCCGACACCGGGAGCTCCTACGAGCAGTACTTC
TRBJ2-7,many,18,TRBV6-5,TRBD2,CASSYSNFVAGSSYEQYF,TGTGCCAGCAGTTACTCGAACTTTGTAGCGGGGTCCTCCTACGAGCAGTACTTC
TRBJ1-1,many,10,TRBV10-1,TRBD1,CASNRGAAFF,TGCGCCAGCAACAGGGGGGCAGCTTTCTTT
TRBJ2-2,medium-sized,14,TRBV12-3/TRBV12-4,.,CASRFWGSTGELFF,TGTGCCAGCAGGTTTTGGGGTTCCACCGGGGAGCTGTTTTTT
TRBJ2-6,many,15,TRBV20-1,.,CSALPDTSGANVLTF,TGCAGTGCTCTCCCGGACACCTCTGGGGCCAACGTCCTGACTTTC
TRBJ1-5,many,13,TRBV6-1,.,CASSDRGNQPQHF,TGTGCCAGCAGTGACAGGGGCAATCAGCCCCAGCATTTT
TRBJ2-7,.,15,TRBV6-1,TRBD1,CASNVQGQGPGEQYF,TGTGCCAGCAACGTACAGGGACAGGGTCCGGGGGAGCAGTACTTC
TRBJ2-7,.,15,TRBV5-1,.,CASSLLRERGYEQYF,TGCGCCAGCAGCTTGTTGAGGGAGAGGGGCTACGAGCAGTACTTC
TRBJ2-7,many,15,TRBV6-1,TRBD1,CASRNNQGAQYEQYF,TGTGCCAGCAGAAACAATCAGGGGGCCCAATACGAGCAGTACTTC
TRBJ2-2,many,13,TRBV6-2/TRBV6-3,.,CASSSGSTGELFF,TGTGCCAGCAGTAGTGGGAGCACCGGGGAGCTGTTTTTT
TRBJ2-3,.,13,TRBV6-1,TRBD2,CASHLAGADTQYF,TGTGCCAGCCACCTAGCGGGAGCAGATACGCAGTATTTT
TRBJ2-5,many,18,TRBV10-3,TRBD1,CAISEPTLGAGGRETQYF,TGTGCCATCAGTGAGCCCACGCTGGGCGCAGGGGGACGGGAGACCCAGTACTTC
TRBJ2-7,medium-sized,11,TRBV4-1,.,CASSQDAEQYF,TGCGCCAGCAGCCAAGACGCCGAGCAGTACTTC
TRBJ2-7,many,12,TRBV7-9,.,CASSLEGFEQYF,TGTGCCAGCAGCTTAGAAGGTTTCGAGCAGTACTTC